This note documents a single TCR beta chain sequence. These data come from a study of cytomegalovirus exposure and HLA in healthy donors. Primers: 60 Vbeta forward and 13 Jbeta reverse. The method was immunoSEQ multiplex PCR; TCRdb's version includes in-frame clones alone and lacks a portion of them. The data contain some 88,000 clones, about 60% of them singletons. The sequence was obtained from a young woman in good health and CMV-seronegative. Sequencing was done on a sample of PBMCs.

The CDR3 here is CASSPVGRSNTGELFF. For the CDR3, the DNA is TGTGCCAGCAGCCCCGTTGGGCGATCGAACACCGGGGAGCTGTTTTTT. The chain combines TRBV5-5 with TRBJ2-2; D call uncertain. With 4 bases removed from V and 0 bases from J, the gap between germline ends came to 13 bases. Germline V gene lookup returns CDR1 SGHKS and CDR2 YYEKEE (reference sequence). This CDR3 is built from 16 residues. Filled out from reference TRBV5-5 and TRBJ2-2, the complete variable domain reads DAGVTQSPTHLIKTRGQQVTLRCSPISGHKSVSWYQQVLGQGPQFIFQYYEKEERGRGNFPDRFSARQFPNYSSELNVNALLLGDSALYLCASSPVGRSNTGELFFGEGSRLTVL.